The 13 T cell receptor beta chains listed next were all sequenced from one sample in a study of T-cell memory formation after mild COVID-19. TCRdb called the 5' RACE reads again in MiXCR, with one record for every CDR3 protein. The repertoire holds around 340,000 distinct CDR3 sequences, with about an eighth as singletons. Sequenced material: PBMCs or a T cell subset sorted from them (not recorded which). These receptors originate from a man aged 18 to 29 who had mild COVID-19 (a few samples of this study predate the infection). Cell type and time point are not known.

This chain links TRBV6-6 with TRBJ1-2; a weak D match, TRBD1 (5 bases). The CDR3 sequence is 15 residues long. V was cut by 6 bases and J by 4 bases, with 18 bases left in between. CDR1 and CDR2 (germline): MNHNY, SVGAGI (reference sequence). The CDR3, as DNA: TGTGCCAGCAGCAAGGGGTTCAGGCAGCTCTATGGCTACACCTTC. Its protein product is CASSKGFRQLYGYTF.

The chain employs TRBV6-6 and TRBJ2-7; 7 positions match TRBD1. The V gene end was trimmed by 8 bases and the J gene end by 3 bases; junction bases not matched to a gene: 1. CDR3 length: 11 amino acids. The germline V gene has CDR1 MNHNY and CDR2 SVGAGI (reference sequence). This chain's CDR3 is CASGTDYEQYV. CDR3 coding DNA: TGTGCCAGCGGGACAGACTACGAGCAGTACGTC.

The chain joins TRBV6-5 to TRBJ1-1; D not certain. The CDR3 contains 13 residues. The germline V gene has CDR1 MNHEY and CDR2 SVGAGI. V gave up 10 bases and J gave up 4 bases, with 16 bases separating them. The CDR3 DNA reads TGTGCCACTTACCCGAGGCTCGGCACTGAAGCTTTCTTT. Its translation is CATYPRLGTEAFF.

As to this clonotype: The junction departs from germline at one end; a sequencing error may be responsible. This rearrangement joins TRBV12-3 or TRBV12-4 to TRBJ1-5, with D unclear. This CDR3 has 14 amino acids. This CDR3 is CASSLSSRDQPQHF. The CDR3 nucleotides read TGTGCCAGCAGTTTGTCGTCTCGGGATCAACCCCAGCATTTT.

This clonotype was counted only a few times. The CDR3 is CASRTGYYGYTF. The CDR3 region has the DNA TGTGCCAGCAGAACAGGGTACTATGGCTACACCTTC. The rearrangement uses TRBV28 and TRBJ1-2; D possibly corresponds to TRBD1 (6 bases). Trimming left V 6 bases short and J 3 bases short, with 8 bases between. Germline V gene data show CDR1 as MDHEN and CDR2 as SYDVKM. The CDR3 has 12 residues.

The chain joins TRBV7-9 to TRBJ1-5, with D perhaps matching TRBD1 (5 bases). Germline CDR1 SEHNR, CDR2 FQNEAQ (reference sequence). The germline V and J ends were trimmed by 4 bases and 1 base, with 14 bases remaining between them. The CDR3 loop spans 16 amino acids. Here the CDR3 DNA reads TGTGCCAGCAGCTCGGGGCAGGGCCTAAGCAATCAGCCCCAGCATTTT. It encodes CASSSGQGLSNQPQHF.

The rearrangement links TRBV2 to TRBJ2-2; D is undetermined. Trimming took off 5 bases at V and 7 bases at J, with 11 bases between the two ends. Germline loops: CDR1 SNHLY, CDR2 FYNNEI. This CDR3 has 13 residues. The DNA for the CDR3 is TGTGCCAGCAGTATCGTGGCCCGCGGGGAGCTGTTTTTT. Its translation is CASSIVARGELFF.

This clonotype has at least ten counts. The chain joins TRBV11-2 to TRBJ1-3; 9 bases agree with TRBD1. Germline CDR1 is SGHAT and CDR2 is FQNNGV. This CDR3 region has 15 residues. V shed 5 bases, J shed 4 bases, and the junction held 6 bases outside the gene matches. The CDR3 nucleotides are TGTGCCAGCAGCAGGGGGACAGGGCAAGGAAACACCATATATTTT. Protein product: CASSRGTGQGNTIYF.

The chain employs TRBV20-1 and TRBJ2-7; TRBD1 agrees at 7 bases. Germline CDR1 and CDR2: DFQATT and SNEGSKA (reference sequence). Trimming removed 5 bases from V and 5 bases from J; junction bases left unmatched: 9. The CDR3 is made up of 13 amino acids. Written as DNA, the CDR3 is TGCAGTGCTGGATGGACAGGTGGGAACGAGCAGTACTTC. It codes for CSAGWTGGNEQYF.

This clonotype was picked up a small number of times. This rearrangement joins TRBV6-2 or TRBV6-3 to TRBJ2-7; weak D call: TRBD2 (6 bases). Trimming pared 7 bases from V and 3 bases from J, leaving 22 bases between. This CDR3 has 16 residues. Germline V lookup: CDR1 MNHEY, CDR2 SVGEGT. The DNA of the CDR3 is TGTGCCAGCAATTTTGAACCGAAGCGGGTCCTCTACGAGCAGTACTTC. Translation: CASNFEPKRVLYEQYF.

The CDR3 sequence is CASSLLAGFSYEQYF. In DNA form, the CDR3 reads TGTGCCAGCAGCTTACTAGCGGGGTTCTCCTACGAGCAGTACTTC. The J gene is TRBJ2-7, the V gene TRBV3-1; the match to TRBD2 covers 10 bases. With 5 bases clipped from V and 0 bases from J, the junction kept 4 bases outside the gene matches. CDR3 length: 15 residues. CDR1 and CDR2 (germline): LGHDT, YNNKEL (reference sequence).

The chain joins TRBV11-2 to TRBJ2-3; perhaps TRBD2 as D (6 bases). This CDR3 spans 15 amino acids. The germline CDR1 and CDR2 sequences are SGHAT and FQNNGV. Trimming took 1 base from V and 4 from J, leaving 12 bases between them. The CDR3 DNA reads TGTGCCAGCAGCTTAGCGGCGGGAACTGCAGATACGCAGTATTTT. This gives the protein CASSLAAGTADTQYF.

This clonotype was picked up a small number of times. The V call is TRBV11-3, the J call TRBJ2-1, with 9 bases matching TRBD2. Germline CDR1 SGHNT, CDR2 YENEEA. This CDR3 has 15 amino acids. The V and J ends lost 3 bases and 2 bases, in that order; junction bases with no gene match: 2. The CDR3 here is CASSLWTSAYNEQFF. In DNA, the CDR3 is TGTGCCAGCAGCTTGTGGACTAGCGCCTACAATGAGCAGTTCTTC.